A selection of T cell receptor beta chains follows, all from one sample in a study of shared clonotypes between healthy human individuals. Sequencing was performed with immunoSEQ multiplex PCR; in TCRdb, only in-frame clones are kept and a portion is missing. The data hold hundreds of thousands of clones, with 90% to 96% observed a single time. Sequenced input: naive CD4+ T cells sorted from blood. The source is a woman aged 30 to 39 in good health. CDR3s include the opening cysteine and the closing phenylalanine or tryptophan.

V gene: TRBV6-6
J gene: TRBJ2-3
CDR3 protein: CASGTSGDTQYF

V gene: TRBV27
J gene: TRBJ2-5
CDR3 protein: CASSSYQETQYF

V gene: TRBV7-9
J gene: TRBJ1-1
CDR3 protein: CASSATSQGEAFF

V gene: TRBV18
J gene: -
CDR3 protein: CASSPGDRASYEQYF

V gene: TRBV15
J gene: TRBJ1-4
CDR3 protein: CATSRDPDRREKLFF

V gene: TRBV28
J gene: TRBJ2-7
CDR3 protein: CASSRTRNYEQYF

V gene: TRBV27
J gene: TRBJ2-6
CDR3 protein: CASRAGANVLTF

V gene: TRBV5-6
J gene: -
CDR3 protein: CASRGSGRGYEQYF

V gene: TRBV7-2
J gene: TRBJ1-6
CDR3 protein: CASRPERAGTSPLHF

V gene: TRBV5-1
J gene: TRBJ2-1
CDR3 protein: CASSLLRTDGNEQFF

V gene: TRBV28
J gene: TRBJ1-2
CDR3 protein: CASSLDHARSYGYTF